The clone carrying this T cell receptor (beta chain) was picked up one time. This sample stems from a study of T cell responses to AZD1222 COVID-19 vaccine. Sequencing was performed with immunoSEQ multiplex PCR; in TCRdb, only in-frame clones are kept and a portion is missing. The table has about 120,000 clones, roughly 88% seen once; the top ten hold less than 4.5%. Trimming removed 0 bases from V and 5 bases from J, with 12 bases in between. The CDR3 sequence is 15 residues long. Germline V gene lookup returns CDR1 SGDLS and CDR2 YYNGEE. The input for sequencing was peripheral blood, taken on day 0 of AZD1222 vaccination. The chain links TRBV9 to TRBJ1-5; the D gene is possibly TRBD1 (6 bases). The TCR sequence derives from an adult in good health. CDR3 in amino acids: CASSVGGAQYQPQHF. Written as DNA, the CDR3 is TGTGCCAGCAGCGTAGGGGGGGCCCAATATCAGCCCCAGCATTTT.